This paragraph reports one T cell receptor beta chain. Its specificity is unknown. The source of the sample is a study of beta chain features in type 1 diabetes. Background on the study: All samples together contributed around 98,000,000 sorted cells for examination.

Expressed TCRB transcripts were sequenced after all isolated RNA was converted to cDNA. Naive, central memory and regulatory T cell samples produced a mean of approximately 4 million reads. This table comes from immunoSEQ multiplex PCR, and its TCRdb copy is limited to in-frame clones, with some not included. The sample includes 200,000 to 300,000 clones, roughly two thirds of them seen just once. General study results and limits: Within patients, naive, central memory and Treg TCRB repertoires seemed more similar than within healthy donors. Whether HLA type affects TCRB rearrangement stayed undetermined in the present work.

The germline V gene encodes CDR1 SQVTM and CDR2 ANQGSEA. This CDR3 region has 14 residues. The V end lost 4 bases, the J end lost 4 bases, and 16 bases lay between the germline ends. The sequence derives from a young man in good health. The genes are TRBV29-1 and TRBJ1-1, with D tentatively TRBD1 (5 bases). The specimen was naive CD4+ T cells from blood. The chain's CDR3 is CSVVFRAAGTEAFF. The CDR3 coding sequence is TGCAGCGTTGTCTTCAGGGCAGCGGGCACTGAAGCTTTCTTT.